These T cell receptor beta chains were read from a single sample in a study of control samples from healthy donors and cancer patients. Only in-frame clones appear in the TCRdb table, and some are missing; sequencing was by immunoSEQ multiplex PCR. The table shows just over 150,000 clones, with about 94% occurring only once. Sequencing used blood. The receptors here all came from a woman between 40 and 55 years old in good health. CDR3s include the opening cysteine and the closing phenylalanine or tryptophan. D genes are given only for firm matches. The listing skips clone size in some rows; elsewhere it reads once, few, many or a size class.

V gene	J gene	clone size	D gene	CDR3 protein
TRBV7-2	TRBJ1-5	NA	NA	CASSLGPWQPQHF
TRBV7-2	TRBJ1-1	NA	NA	CASSPPRTGNTEAFF
TRBV11-2	TRBJ1-1	NA	TRBD1	CASSPNRGEGTEAFF
TRBV29-1	TRBJ2-7	NA	NA	CSVVEQGGSEQYF
TRBV7-9	TRBJ2-7	NA	NA	CASSPPKTGHYEQYF
TRBV15	TRBJ2-2	NA	TRBD1	CATSRGQTNTGELFF
TRBV5-1	TRBJ2-2	NA	NA	CASSLAEQPTGELFF
TRBV5-1	TRBJ2-1	NA	TRBD2	CASSGGLAGGYNEQFF
TRBV5-1	TRBJ1-4	NA	NA	CASSLLGGGEKLFF
TRBV29-1	TRBJ2-3	NA	NA	CSGKVRTDTQYF
TRBV4-2	TRBJ1-1	NA	NA	CASSQVTGFMNTEAFF
TRBV18	TRBJ2-1	once	TRBD2	CASSPLTSGSKSNEQFF
TRBV15	TRBJ1-2	NA	TRBD1	CATSKGTARGYTF
TRBV28	TRBJ2-5	NA	NA	CASILGTSQAETQYF
TRBV11-2	TRBJ1-6	NA	NA	CASSLGAGQSPLHF
TRBV4-3	TRBJ1-5	NA	NA	CASSQDRIRGSPQHF
TRBV5-1	TRBJ1-1	once	NA	CASSLAPNTEAFF
TRBV4-1	TRBJ2-2	NA	NA	CASSHPSRQPSDGELFF
TRBV9	TRBJ1-1	NA	TRBD1	CASSPGQGARTEAFF
TRBV9	TRBJ1-2	NA	NA	CASSVEMGYCTF
TRBV5-5	TRBJ1-1	NA	NA	CASSVQGWVNTEAFF
TRBV4-1	TRBJ2-3	NA	TRBD2	CASSQGGLAGIDTQYF
TRBV10-3	TRBJ1-5	NA	NA	CAISESGINQPQHF
TRBV13	TRBJ1-4	once	TRBD1	CASSLGRDRDEKLFF
TRBV19	TRBJ1-2	NA	NA	CASSTTDPHYGYTF
TRBV4-1	TRBJ1-1	once	NA	CASSPRDDTEAFF
TRBV7-9	TRBJ1-4	NA	TRBD1	CASSVIGTGNEKLFF
TRBV6-5	TRBJ1-2	NA	TRBD1	CASSLDRGQGYTF
TRBV6-1	TRBJ1-5	NA	TRBD1	CASSEAPGTGFPNQPQHF
TRBV19	TRBJ2-7	NA	NA	CASSIKGASSYEQYF
TRBV5-5	TRBJ1-4	once	NA	CASSLGMAGSNEKLFF
TRBV7-8	TRBJ1-2	once	TRBD1	CASSTQQGAAAYGYTF
TRBV10-3	TRBJ2-1	once	NA	CAIRGQTKFNEQFF
TRBV6-5	TRBJ1-3	NA	NA	CASSYVQESGNTIYF